These 17 T cell receptor beta chains were sequenced from one sample in a study of shared clonotypes between healthy human individuals. Sequenced by immunoSEQ multiplex PCR; TCRdb stores in-frame clones only, minus some. The top ten clones hold roughly 1% of a sample with millions of clones, approximately 94% of them seen once. In the naive CD8 group, cells lacked CD45RO and were positively selected for CCR7, so terminally differentiated effector memory CD45RA+ cells were left out. Sequencing was performed on naive CD8+ T cells sorted from blood. These receptor sequences come from a man aged 18 to 30 in good health.

This clone was seen once. This chain links TRBV6-5 with TRBJ2-7; 10 bases line up with TRBD2. The CDR3 has 14 amino acids. J gave up 3 bases and V 8 bases, and 7 bases lay outside the gene matches. Germline V lookup: CDR1 MNHEY, CDR2 SVGAGI. For the CDR3, the DNA is TGTGCCAGCCGGACTAGCGGAGGCTTCTACGAGCAGTACTTC. Translation gives CASRTSGGFYEQYF.

The V call is TRBV7-8, the J call TRBJ1-4, with D unresolved. Trimming stripped 5 bases from V and 7 bases from J, with 11 bases between. The germline gives CDR1 SGHVS, CDR2 FQNEAQ. This CDR3 has 13 amino acids. The CDR3 DNA is TGTGCCAGCAGCCCTTCTTTAATTGAAAAACTGTTTTTT. Protein product: CASSPSLIEKLFF.

This chain uses TRBV15 with TRBJ1-4, with D hard to call. V was shortened by 1 base and J by 4 bases, with 10 bases between the two germline ends. The CDR3 sequence is 15 residues long. Germline CDR1 reads LNHNV; CDR2 reads YYDKDF (reference sequence). The DNA for the CDR3 is TGTGCCACCAGCAGAGGGCCAGGTCTTAATGAAAAACTGTTTTTT. The encoded protein is CATSRGPGLNEKLFF.

V usage is TRBV28 and J usage is TRBJ2-3; 7 positions match TRBD2. CDR1 is MDHEN and CDR2 is SYDVKM in the germline V gene. J was trimmed by 5 bases and V by 7 bases; bases with no gene match: 12. This CDR3 region has 15 residues. CDR3 bases: TGTGCCAGCACACGAGGGGAGGGAGCCCAAGATACGCAGTATTTT. Translation gives CASTRGEGAQDTQYF.

This clone showed up just once. This chain joins TRBV27 and TRBJ2-7; 11 bases are shared with TRBD2. CDR1 MNHEY and CDR2 SMNVEV come from the germline V gene (reference sequence). J was trimmed by 0 bases and V by 7 bases; bases with no gene match: 5. CDR3 length: 15 residues. CDR3 residues: CASKVAGGPSYEQYF. CDR3 in DNA: TGTGCCAGCAAGGTAGCGGGAGGGCCCTCCTACGAGCAGTACTTC.

The chain links TRBV6-5 to TRBJ1-1, with a tentative D call TRBD1 (5 bases). CDR1 is MNHEY and CDR2 is SVGAGI in the germline V gene. V was clipped by 7 bases and J by 4 bases, with 16 bases between them. CDR3 size: 14 residues. The chain's CDR3 is CASTMGGEGTEAFF. In DNA form, the CDR3 reads TGTGCCAGCACCATGGGGGGAGAGGGCACTGAAGCTTTCTTT.

J is TRBJ1-2 and V is TRBV7-2, with D hard to call. V shed 5 bases and J shed 3 bases, with 10 bases lying between them. Germline V gene data show CDR1 as SGHTA and CDR2 as FQGNSA. This CDR3 contains 13 residues. CDR3 amino acids: CASSVREHYGYTF. The CDR3 DNA reads TGTGCCAGCAGCGTGAGAGAACACTATGGCTACACCTTC.

The chain is built from TRBV27 and TRBJ1-1; a weak D match, TRBD1 (6 bases). The CDR3 runs to 13 residues. CDR1 is MNHEY, CDR2 SMNVEV, per germline (reference sequence). The ends were cut back, 8 bases at V and 5 bases at J, with 15 bases in the middle. The CDR3 here is CASAGVRDTEAFF. CDR3 bases: TGTGCCAGCGCAGGGGTTAGGGATACTGAAGCTTTCTTT.

The chain is built from TRBV27 and TRBJ2-1; the match to TRBD2 covers 13 bases. The V gene end was trimmed by 5 bases and the J gene end by 3 bases; junction bases not matched to a gene: 4. Germline CDR1 and CDR2: MNHEY and SMNVEV (reference sequence). This CDR3 region has 16 residues. CDR3 DNA sequence: TGTGCCAGCAGTAGAGGACTAGCGGGGGACTACAATGAGCAGTTCTTC. Translated: CASSRGLAGDYNEQFF.

The chain carries TRBV9 and TRBJ2-3; TRBD1 matches at 10 bases. The CDR3 length is 16 residues. J gave up 1 base and V 0 bases, and 2 bases lay outside the gene matches. Germline assignment: CDR1 SGDLS and CDR2 YYNGEE. DNA for the CDR3: TGTGCCAGCAGCGTAGCGGGGACAGGGGGCACAGATACGCAGTATTTT. Translating it yields CASSVAGTGGTDTQYF.

This clone was observed a single time. This chain connects TRBV6-6 to TRBJ2-7; TRBD2 might be the D (6 bases). Germline lookup yields CDR1 MNHNY and CDR2 SVGAGI (reference sequence). This CDR3 spans 15 amino acids. Trimming shortened V by 5 bases and J by 0 bases, and 14 bases separated the two germline ends. CDR3 residues: CASSDPGLISYEQYF. DNA for the CDR3: TGTGCCAGCAGTGATCCGGGACTCATCTCCTACGAGCAGTACTTC.

The V call is TRBV27, the J call TRBJ2-5, with a weak D call TRBD2 (6 bases). Germline CDR1 and CDR2: MNHEY and SMNVEV (reference sequence). The V end lost 10 bases, the J end lost 4 bases, and 19 bases lay between the germline ends. The CDR3 consists of 14 residues. The CDR3 sequence is CATRDGGSRETQYF. DNA of the CDR3: TGTGCCACCCGGGACGGAGGGTCGAGAGAGACCCAGTACTTC.

The V and J genes are TRBV11-2 and TRBJ1-5; D is unclear. CDR3 length equals 15 residues. V lost 5 bases and J lost 0, with 11 bases in between. Germline V gene lookup returns CDR1 SGHAT and CDR2 FQNNGV. Here the CDR3 DNA reads TGTGCCAGCAGCCTGGAGGGTTATAGCAATCAGCCCCAGCATTTT. This gives the protein CASSLEGYSNQPQHF.

The chain combines TRBV7-2 with TRBJ2-1, with TRBD2 matching 12 bases. Germline assignment: CDR1 SGHTA and CDR2 FQGNSA. Unmatched junction bases numbered 3, after V lost 0 bases and J lost 6 bases. The CDR3 runs to 16 residues. The CDR3 sequence: CASSLALAGGPNEQFF. In DNA form, the CDR3 reads TGTGCCAGCAGCTTAGCGCTAGCGGGGGGGCCCAATGAGCAGTTCTTC.

The V call is TRBV27, the J call TRBJ2-7, with 10 bases matching TRBD2. The CDR3 spans 15 residues. The germline gives CDR1 MNHEY, CDR2 SMNVEV (reference sequence). V trimming: 5 bases; J trimming: 2 bases; junction bases outside the gene matches: 6. The CDR3 protein is CASSISGGFPYEQYF. For the CDR3, the DNA is TGTGCCAGCAGTATTAGCGGGGGGTTTCCCTACGAGCAGTACTTC.

The rearrangement joins TRBV6-6 to TRBJ2-7; TRBD2 might be the D (6 bases). Germline lookup yields CDR1 MNHNY and CDR2 SVGAGI (reference sequence). The CDR3 runs 15 residues. The germline V and J ends were trimmed by 3 bases and 0 bases, with 12 bases remaining between them. Here the CDR3 DNA reads TGTGCCAGCAGTTATTCCGACGGGAGCTCCTACGAGCAGTACTTC. Translated: CASSYSDGSSYEQYF.

The V call is TRBV19, the J call TRBJ2-7, with 7 bases fitting TRBD1. V gave up 0 bases and J gave up 1 base; unmatched junction bases: 6. The CDR3 covers 16 residues. Germline CDR1 reads LNHDA; CDR2 reads SQIVND (reference sequence). The CDR3 DNA sequence: TGTGCCAGTAGTATAGATCTGGGGACAGCTTCCTACGAGCAGTACTTC. The encoded protein is CASSIDLGTASYEQYF.